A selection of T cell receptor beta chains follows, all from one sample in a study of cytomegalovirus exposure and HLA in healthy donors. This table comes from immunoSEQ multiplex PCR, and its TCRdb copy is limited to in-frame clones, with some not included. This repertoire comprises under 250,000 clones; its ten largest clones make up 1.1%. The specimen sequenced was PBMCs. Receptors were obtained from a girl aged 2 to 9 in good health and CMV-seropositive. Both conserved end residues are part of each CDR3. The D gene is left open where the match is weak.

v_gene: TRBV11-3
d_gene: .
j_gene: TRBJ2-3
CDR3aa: CASSLGRTDTQYF
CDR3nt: TGTGCCAGCAGCTTGGGCCGCACAGATACGCAGTATTTT

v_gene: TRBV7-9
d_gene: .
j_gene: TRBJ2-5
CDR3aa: CASSRSERFQETQYF
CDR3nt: TGTGCCAGCAGCCGTTCCGAGCGGTTCCAAGAGACCCAGTACTTC

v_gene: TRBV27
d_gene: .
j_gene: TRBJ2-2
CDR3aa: CASTHGTDELFF
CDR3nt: TGTGCCAGCACGCACGGGACTGACGAGCTGTTTTTT

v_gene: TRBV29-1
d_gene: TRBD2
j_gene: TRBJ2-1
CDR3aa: CSVSPRLAANEQFF
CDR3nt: TGCAGCGTTTCACCTAGACTAGCGGCCAATGAGCAGTTCTTC

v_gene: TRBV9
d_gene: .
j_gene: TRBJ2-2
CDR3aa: CASSVVGLAATGELFF
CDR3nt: TGTGCCAGCAGCGTAGTGGGTCTAGCCGCCACCGGGGAGCTGTTTTTT

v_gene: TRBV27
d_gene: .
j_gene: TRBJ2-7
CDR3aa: CASSSPTLNKKQKKYEQYF
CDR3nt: TGTGCCAGCAGTTCACCAACCCTAAATAAAAAACAGAAAAAGTACGAGCAGTACTTC

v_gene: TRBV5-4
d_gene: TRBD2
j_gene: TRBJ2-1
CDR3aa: CASSLRREVYNEQFF
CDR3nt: TGTGCCAGCAGCTTGAGGCGGGAGGTTTACAATGAGCAGTTCTTC

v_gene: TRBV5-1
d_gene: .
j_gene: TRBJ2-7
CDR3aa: CASSLDGRASYEQYF
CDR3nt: TGCGCCAGCAGCTTGGACGGCAGGGCCTCCTACGAGCAGTACTTC

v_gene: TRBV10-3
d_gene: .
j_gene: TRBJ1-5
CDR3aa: CAISGTGGGNQPQHF
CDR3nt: TGTGCCATCAGTGGAACCGGGGGAGGGAATCAGCCCCAGCATTTT

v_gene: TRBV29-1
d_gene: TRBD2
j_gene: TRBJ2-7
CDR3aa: CSVGLALPYEQYF
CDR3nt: TGCAGCGTCGGACTAGCGCTCCCCTACGAGCAGTACTTC

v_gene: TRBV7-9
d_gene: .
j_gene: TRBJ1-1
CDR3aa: CASSLGSAEAFF
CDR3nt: TGTGCCAGCAGCTTAGGGTCTGCGGAGGCCTTCTTT

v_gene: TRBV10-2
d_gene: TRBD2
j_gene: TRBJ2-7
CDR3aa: CASSEPGTSGYEQYF
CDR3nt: TGCGCCAGCAGTGAGCCCGGGACTAGCGGCTACGAGCAGTACTTC

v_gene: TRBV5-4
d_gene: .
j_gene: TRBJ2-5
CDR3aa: CASSSTGVETQYF
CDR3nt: TGTGCCAGCAGCTCAACCGGGGTAGAGACCCAGTACTTC

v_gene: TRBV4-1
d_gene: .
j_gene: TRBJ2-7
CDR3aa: CASSQERAAEKPYEQYF
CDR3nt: TGCGCCAGCAGCCAAGAGAGGGCGGCCGAGAAACCCTACGAGCAGTACTTC

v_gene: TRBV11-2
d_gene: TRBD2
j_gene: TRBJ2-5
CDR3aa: CASSPSGTGVETQYF
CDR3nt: TGTGCCAGCAGTCCAAGCGGGACGGGAGTAGAGACCCAGTACTTC

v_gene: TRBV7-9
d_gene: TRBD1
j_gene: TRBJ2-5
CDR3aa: CASSPTLGQGGFETQYF
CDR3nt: TGTGCCAGCAGCCCTACCCTAGGACAGGGGGGTTTTGAGACCCAGTACTTC

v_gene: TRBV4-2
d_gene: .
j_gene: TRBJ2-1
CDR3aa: CASSQPGEQFF
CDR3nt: TGTGCCAGCAGCCAACCGGGTGAGCAGTTCTTC

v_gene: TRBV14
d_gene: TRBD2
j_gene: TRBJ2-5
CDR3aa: CASSPSGGYALETQYF
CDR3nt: TGTGCCAGCAGCCCATCGGGGGGTTATGCTTTGGAGACCCAGTACTTC

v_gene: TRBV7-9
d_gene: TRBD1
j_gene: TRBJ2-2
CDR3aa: CASSPDRGRVTGELFF
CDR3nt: TGTGCCAGCAGCCCAGACAGGGGTAGAGTCACCGGGGAGCTGTTTTTT

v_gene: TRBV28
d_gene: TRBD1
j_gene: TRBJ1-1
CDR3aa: CAAQGFFEAFF
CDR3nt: TGTGCCGCACAGGGGTTTTTTGAAGCTTTCTTT

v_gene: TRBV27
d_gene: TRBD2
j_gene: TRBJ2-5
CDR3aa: CASSFRAGAETQYF
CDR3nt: TGTGCCAGCAGTTTCCGTGCGGGAGCAGAGACCCAGTACTTC

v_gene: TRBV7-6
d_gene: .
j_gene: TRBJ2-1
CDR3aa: CASSFSGYNEQFF
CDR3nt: TGTGCCAGCAGCTTCAGCGGTTACAATGAGCAGTTCTTC

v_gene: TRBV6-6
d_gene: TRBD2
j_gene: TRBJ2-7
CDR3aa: CASIGGGGEQYF
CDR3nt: TGTGCCAGCATCGGGGGGGGCGGCGAGCAGTACTTC

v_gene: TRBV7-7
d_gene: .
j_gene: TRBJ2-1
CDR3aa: CASSLSLGSSYNEQFF
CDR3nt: TGTGCTAGCAGCTTGTCTCTGGGGAGCTCCTACAATGAGCAGTTCTTC

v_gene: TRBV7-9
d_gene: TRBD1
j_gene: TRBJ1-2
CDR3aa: CASSPDRGAYGYTF
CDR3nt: TGTGCCAGCAGTCCGGACAGGGGGGCCTATGGCTACACCTTC

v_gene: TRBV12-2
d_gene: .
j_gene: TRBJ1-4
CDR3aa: CASRPPREAPNEKLFF
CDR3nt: TGTGCAAGTCGCCCACCACGCGAGGCCCCTAATGAAAAACTGTTTTTT

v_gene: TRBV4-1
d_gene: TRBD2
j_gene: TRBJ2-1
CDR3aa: CASSQEGRLAGVYNEQFF
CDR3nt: TGCGCCAGCAGCCAAGAAGGGAGACTAGCGGGAGTCTACAATGAGCAGTTCTTC

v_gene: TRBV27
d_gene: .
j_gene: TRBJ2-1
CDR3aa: CASSLGHPGDEQFF
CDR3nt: TGTGCCAGCAGTTTAGGGCACCCTGGCGATGAGCAGTTCTTC

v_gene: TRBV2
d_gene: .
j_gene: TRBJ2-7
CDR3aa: CASSRGYEQYF
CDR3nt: TGTGCCAGTTCCCGGGGTTACGAGCAGTACTTC

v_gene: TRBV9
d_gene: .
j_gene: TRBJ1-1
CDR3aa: CASSVAAVEAFF
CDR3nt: TGTGCCAGCAGCGTAGCGGCGGTAGAAGCTTTCTTT

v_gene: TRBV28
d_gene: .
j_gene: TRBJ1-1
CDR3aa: CASRKWDVAGENTEAFF
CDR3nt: TGTGCCAGCAGGAAGTGGGATGTCGCGGGGGAAAACACTGAAGCTTTCTTT

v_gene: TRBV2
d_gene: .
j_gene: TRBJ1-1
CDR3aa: CASTKVLAGTASKAFF
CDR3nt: TGTGCCAGCACTAAAGTATTGGCAGGAACCGCATCCAAAGCTTTCTTT

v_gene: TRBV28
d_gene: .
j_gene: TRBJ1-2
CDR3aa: CASSPGQGINYGYTF
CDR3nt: TGTGCCAGCAGCCCCGGACAAGGGATTAACTATGGCTACACCTTC

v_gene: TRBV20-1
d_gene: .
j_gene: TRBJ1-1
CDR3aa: CSALEYTEAFF
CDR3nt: TGCAGTGCTCTAGAGTACACTGAAGCTTTCTTT

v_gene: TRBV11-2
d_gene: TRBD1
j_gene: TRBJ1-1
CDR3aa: CASSARDRGPGTEAFF
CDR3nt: TGTGCCAGCAGCGCAAGGGACAGGGGGCCGGGCACTGAAGCTTTCTTT

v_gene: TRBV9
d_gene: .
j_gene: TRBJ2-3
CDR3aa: CASSVLSSTDTQYF
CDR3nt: TGTGCCAGCAGCGTACTTTCTAGCACAGATACGCAGTATTTT

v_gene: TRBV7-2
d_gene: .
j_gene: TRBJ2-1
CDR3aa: CASSPPGLASSYNEQFF
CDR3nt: TGTGCCAGCAGCCCCCCAGGCCTCGCCAGCTCCTACAATGAGCAGTTCTTC

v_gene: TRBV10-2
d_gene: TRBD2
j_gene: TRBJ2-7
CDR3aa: CASSARTSGNEQYF
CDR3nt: TGCGCCAGCAGCGCTAGGACTAGCGGGAACGAGCAGTACTTC

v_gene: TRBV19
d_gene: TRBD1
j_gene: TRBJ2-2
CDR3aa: CASSIGTGNTGELFF
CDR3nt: TGTGCCAGTAGTATTGGGACAGGGAACACCGGGGAGCTGTTTTTT

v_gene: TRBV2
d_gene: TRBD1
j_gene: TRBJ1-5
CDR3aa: CASSRDSYQPQHF
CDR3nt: TGTGCCAGCAGTCGGGACAGTTATCAGCCCCAGCATTTT